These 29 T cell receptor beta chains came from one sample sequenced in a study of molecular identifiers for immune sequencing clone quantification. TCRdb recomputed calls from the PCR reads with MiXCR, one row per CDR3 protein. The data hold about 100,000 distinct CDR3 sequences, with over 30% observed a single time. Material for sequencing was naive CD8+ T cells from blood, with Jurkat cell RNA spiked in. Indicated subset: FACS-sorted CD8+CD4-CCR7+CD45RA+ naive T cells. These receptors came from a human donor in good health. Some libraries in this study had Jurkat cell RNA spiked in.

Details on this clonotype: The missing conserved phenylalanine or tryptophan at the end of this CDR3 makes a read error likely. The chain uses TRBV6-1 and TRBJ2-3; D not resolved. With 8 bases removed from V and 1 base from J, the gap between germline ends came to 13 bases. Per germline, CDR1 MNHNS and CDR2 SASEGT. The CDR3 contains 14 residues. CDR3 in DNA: TGTGCCAGCGCTGAATTCTGGGGCACAGATACGCAGTATTAT. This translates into CASAEFWGTDTQYY.

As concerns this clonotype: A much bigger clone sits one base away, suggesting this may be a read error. DNA for the CDR3: TGTGCCAGCAGTCCGGGACTAGCGGGAGCTAGGTCCTACGAGCAGTACTTC. Translating it yields CASSPGLAGARSYEQYF. The chain employs TRBV28 and TRBJ2-7, with TRBD2 matching 14 bases. From germline, CDR1 is MDHEN and CDR2 SYDVKM. Trimming cost V 5 bases and J 1 base; bases outside gene matches: 7. The CDR3 covers 17 residues.

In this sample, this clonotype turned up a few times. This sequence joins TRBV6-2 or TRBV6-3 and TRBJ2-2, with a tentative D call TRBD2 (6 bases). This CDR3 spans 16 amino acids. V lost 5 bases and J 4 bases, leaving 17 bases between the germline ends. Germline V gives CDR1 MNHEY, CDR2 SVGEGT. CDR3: CASSLRGLVVTGELFF. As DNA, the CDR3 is TGTGCCAGCAGTCTCCGGGGACTCGTAGTCACCGGGGAGCTGTTTTTT.

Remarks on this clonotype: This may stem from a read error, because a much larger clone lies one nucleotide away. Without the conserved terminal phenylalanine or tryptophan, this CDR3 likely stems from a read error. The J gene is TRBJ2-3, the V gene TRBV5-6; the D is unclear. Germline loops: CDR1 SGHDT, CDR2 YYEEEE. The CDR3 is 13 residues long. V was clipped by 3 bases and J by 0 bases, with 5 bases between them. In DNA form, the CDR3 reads TGTGCCAGCAGCTCGGACAGCACAGATACGCAGTATCTT. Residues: CASSSDSTDTQYL.

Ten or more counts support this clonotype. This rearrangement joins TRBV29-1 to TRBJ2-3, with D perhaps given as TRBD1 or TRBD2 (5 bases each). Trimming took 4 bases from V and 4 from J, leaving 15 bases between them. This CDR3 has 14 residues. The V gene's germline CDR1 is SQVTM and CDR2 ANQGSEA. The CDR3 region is CSVVEGISPDTQYF. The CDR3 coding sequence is TGCAGCGTTGTCGAGGGGATATCCCCAGATACGCAGTATTTT.

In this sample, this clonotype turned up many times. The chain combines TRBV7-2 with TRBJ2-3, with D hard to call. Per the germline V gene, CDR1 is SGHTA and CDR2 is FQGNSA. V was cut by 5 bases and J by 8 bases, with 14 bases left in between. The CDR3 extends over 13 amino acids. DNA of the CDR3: TGTGCCAGCAGCCCCCCAGGCGGTGTTACGCAGTATTTT. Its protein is CASSPPGGVTQYF. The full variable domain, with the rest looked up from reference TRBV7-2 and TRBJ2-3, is GAGVSQSPSNKVTEKGKDVELRCDPISGHTALYWYRQSLGQGLEFLIYFQGNSAPDKSGLPSDRFSAERTGGSVSTLTIQRTQQEDSAVYLCASSPPGGVTQYFGPGTRLTVL.

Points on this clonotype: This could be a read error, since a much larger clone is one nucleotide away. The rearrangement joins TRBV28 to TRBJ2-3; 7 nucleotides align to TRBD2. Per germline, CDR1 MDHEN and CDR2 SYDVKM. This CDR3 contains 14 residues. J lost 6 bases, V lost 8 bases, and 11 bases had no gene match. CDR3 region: CASGNGAGVDTQYF. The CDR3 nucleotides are TGTGCCAGCGGGAATGGGGCGGGGGTGGATACGCAGTATTTT. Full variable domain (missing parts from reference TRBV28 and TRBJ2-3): DVKVTQSSRYLVKRTGEKVFLECVQDMDHENMFWYRQDPGLGLRLIYFSYDVKMKEKGDIPEGYSVSREKKERFSLILESASTNQTSMYLCASGNGAGVDTQYFGPGTRLTVL.

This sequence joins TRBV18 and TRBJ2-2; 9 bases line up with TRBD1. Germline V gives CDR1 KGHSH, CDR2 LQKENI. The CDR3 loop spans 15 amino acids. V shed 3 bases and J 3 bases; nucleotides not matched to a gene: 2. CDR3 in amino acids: CASSPDRGDTGELFF. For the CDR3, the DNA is TGTGCCAGCTCACCGGACAGGGGAGACACCGGGGAGCTGTTTTTT.

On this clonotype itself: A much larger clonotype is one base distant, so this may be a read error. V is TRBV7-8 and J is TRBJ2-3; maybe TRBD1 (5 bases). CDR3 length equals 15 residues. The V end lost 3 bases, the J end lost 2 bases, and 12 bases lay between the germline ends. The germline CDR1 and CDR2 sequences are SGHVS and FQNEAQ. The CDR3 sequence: CASSFRGSITDTQYF. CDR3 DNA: TGTGCCAGCAGCTTTAGGGGTTCCATCACAGATACGCAGTATTTT.

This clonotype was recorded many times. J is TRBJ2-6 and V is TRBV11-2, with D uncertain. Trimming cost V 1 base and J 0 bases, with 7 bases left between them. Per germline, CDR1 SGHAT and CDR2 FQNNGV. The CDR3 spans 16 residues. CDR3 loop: CASSLVDGSGANVLTF. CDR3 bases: TGTGCCAGCAGCTTAGTAGACGGCTCTGGGGCCAACGTCCTGACTTTC.

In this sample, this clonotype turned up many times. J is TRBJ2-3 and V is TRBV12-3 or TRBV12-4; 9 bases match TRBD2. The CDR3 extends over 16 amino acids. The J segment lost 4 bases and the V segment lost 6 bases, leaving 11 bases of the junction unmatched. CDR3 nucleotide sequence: TGTGCCAGCAGGACCTTAGCGGGAGTGGGGGCAGATACGCAGTATTTT. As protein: CASRTLAGVGADTQYF.

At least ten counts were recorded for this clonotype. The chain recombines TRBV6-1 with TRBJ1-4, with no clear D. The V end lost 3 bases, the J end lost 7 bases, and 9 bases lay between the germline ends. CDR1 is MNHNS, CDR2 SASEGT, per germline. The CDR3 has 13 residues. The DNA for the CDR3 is TGTGCCAGCAGTGATGGCACCGGTGAAAAACTGTTTTTT. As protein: CASSDGTGEKLFF.

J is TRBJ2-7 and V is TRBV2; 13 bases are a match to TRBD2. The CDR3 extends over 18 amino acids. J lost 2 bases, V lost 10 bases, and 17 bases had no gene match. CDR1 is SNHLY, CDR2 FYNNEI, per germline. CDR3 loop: CANLVPRTSGRPTYEQYF. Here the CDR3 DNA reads TGTGCCAACCTTGTCCCGAGGACTAGCGGGAGACCTACCTACGAGCAGTACTTC.

CDR3 nucleotide sequence: TGTGCCAGCAGTTTCGTAGCGGGAGAGGCTACCGGGGAGCTGTTTTTT. Amino acid sequence: CASSFVAGEATGELFF. J is TRBJ2-2 and V is TRBV27, with 9 bases aligning to TRBD2. The V segment lost 3 bases and the J segment 5 bases; nucleotides outside the gene matches: 7. The germline gives CDR1 MNHEY, CDR2 SMNVEV (reference sequence). The CDR3 covers 16 residues.

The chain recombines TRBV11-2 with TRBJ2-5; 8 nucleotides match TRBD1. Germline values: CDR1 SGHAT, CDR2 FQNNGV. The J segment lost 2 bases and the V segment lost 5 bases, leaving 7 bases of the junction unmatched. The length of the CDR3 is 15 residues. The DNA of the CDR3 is TGTGCCAGCAGCCCAGGGACAGGAGAACAAGAGACCCAGTACTTC. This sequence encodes CASSPGTGEQETQYF.

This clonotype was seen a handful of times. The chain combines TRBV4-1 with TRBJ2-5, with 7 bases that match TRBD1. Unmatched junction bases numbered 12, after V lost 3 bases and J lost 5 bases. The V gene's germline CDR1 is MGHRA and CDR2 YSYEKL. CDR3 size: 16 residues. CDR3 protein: CASSQAGGGPQETQYF. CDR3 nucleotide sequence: TGCGCCAGCAGCCAGGCAGGGGGTGGGCCTCAGGAGACCCAGTACTTC.

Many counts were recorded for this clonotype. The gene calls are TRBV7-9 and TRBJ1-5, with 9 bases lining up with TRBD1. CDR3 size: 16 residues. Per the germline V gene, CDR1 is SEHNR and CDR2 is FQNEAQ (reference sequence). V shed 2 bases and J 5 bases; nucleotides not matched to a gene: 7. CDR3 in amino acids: CASSLRTGDADQPQHF. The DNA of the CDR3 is TGTGCCAGCAGCTTAAGGACAGGGGATGCTGATCAGCCCCAGCATTTT. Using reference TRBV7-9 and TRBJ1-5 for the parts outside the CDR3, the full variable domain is DTGVSQNPRHKITKRGQNVTFRCDPISEHNRLYWYRQTLGQGPEFLTYFQNEAQLEKSRLLSDRFSAERPKGSFSTLEIQRTEQGDSAMYLCASSLRTGDADQPQHFGDGTRLSIL.

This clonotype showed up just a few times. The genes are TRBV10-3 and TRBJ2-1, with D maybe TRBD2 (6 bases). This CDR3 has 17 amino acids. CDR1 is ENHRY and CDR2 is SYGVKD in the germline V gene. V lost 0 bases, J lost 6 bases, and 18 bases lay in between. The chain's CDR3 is CAISESEGPFFGNEQFF. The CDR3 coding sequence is TGTGCCATCAGTGAGTCGGAGGGGCCGTTCTTTGGCAATGAGCAGTTCTTC.

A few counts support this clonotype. DNA of the CDR3: TGTGCCAGCAGCCATGACAGTGCGTACGAGCAGTACTTC. Amino acid sequence: CASSHDSAYEQYF. This sequence joins TRBV28 and TRBJ2-7, with D possibly matching TRBD1 (5 bases). The germline V gene has CDR1 MDHEN and CDR2 SYDVKM. Trimming took off 6 bases at V and 4 bases at J, with 13 bases between the two ends. CDR3 length equals 13 residues.

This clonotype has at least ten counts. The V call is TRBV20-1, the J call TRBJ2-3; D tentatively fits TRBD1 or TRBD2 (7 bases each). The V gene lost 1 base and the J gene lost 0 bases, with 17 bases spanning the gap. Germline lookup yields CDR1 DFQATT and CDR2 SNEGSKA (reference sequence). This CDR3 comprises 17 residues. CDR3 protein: CSARGSRGGTSTDTQYF. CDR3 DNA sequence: TGCAGTGCTAGAGGGTCCAGGGGGGGAACTAGCACAGATACGCAGTATTTT.

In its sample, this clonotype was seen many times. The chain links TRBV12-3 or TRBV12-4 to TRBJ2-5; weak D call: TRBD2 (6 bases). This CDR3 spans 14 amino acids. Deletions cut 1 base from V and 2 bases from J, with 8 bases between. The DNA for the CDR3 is TGTGCCAGCAGTTTAGGAGGAGGGCAAGAGACCCAGTACTTC. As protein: CASSLGGGQETQYF.

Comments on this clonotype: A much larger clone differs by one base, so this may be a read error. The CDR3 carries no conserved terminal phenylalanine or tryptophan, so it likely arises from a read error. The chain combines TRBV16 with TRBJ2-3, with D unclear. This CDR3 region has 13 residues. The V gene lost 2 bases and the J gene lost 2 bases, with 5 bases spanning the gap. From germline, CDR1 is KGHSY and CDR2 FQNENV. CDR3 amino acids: CASSQPNTDTQYS. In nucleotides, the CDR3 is TGTGCCAGCAGCCAACCCAACACAGATACGCAGTATTCT.

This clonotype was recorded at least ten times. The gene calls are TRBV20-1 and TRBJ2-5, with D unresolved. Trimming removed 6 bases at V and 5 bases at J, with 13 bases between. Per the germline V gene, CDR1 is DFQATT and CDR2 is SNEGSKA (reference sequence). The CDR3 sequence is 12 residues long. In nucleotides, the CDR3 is TGCAGTGCGAGCGAGCTCCGGGAGACCCAGTACTTC. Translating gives CSASELRETQYF.

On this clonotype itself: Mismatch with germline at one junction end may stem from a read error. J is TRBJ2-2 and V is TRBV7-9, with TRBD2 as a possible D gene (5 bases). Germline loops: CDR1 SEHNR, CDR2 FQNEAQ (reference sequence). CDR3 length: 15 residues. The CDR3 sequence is CASSPPSRNTGEPFF. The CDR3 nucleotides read TGTGCCAGCAGCCCCCCTTCTAGGAACACCGGGGAGCCGTTTTTT.

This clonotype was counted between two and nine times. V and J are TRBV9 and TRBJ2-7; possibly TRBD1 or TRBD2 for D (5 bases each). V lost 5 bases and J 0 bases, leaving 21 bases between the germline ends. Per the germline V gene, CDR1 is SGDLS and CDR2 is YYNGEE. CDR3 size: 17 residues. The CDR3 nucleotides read TGTGCCAGCAGTGAGTCCCCGGGACCGCCGATCTCCTACGAGCAGTACTTC. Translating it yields CASSESPGPPISYEQYF.

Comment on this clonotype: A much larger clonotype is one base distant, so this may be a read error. The CDR3 protein is CASSLWREKTDTQYF. CDR3 in DNA: TGCGCCAGCAGCTTGTGGCGAGAGAAAACAGATACGCAGTATTTT. The V call is TRBV5-1, the J call TRBJ2-3; D remains ambiguous. The germline CDR1 and CDR2 sequences are SGHRS and YFSETQ. This CDR3 has 15 amino acids. The V end lost 1 base, the J end lost 3 bases, and 12 bases lay between the germline ends.

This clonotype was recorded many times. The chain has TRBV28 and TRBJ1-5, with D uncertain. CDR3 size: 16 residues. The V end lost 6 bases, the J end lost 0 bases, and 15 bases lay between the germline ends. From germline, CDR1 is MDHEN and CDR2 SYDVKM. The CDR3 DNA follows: TGTGCCAGCAGCCCGATGCGTTGGAGTAGCAATCAGCCCCAGCATTTT. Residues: CASSPMRWSSNQPQHF.

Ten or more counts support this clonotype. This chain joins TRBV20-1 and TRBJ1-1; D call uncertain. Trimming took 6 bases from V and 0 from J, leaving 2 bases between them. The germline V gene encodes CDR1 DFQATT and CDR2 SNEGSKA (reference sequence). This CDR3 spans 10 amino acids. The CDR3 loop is CSALNTEAFF. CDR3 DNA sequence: TGCAGTGCCTTGAACACTGAAGCTTTCTTT.

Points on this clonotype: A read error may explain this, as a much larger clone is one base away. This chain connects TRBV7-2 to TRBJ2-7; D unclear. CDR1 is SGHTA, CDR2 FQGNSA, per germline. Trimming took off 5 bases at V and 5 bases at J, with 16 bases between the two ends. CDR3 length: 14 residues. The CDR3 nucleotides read TGTGCCAGCAGCCTGCCGTTGGCCCCCAACGAGCAGTACTTC. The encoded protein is CASSLPLAPNEQYF. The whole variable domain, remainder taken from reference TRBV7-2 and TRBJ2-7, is GAGVSQSPSNKVTEKGKDVELRCDPISGHTALYWYRQSLGQGLEFLIYFQGNSAPDKSGLPSDRFSAERTGGSVSTLTIQRTQQEDSAVYLCASSLPLAPNEQYFGPGTRLTVT.